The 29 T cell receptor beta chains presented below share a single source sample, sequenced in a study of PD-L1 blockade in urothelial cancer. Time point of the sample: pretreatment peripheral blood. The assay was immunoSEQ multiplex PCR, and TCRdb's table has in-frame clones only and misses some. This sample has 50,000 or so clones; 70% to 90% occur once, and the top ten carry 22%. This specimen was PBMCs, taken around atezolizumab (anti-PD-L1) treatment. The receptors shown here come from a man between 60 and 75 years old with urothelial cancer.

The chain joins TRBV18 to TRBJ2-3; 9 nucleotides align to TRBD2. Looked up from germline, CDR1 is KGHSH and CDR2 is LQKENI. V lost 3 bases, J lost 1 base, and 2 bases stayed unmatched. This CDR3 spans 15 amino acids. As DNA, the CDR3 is TGTGCCAGCTCACCCTTAGCGGGAGGCACAGATACGCAGTATTTT. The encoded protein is CASSPLAGGTDTQYF.

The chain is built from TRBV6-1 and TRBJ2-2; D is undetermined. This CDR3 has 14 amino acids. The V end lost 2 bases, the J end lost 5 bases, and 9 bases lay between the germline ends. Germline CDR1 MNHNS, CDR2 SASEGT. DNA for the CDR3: TGTGCCAGCAGTGAAATGTACGGGACCGGGGAGCTGTTTTTT. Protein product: CASSEMYGTGELFF.

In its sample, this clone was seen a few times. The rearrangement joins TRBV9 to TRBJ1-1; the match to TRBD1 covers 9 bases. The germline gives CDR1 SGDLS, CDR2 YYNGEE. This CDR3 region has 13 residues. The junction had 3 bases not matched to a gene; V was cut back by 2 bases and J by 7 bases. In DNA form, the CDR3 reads TGTGCCAGCAGCGTTACAGGGGGCGGTGAAGCTTTCTTT. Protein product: CASSVTGGGEAFF. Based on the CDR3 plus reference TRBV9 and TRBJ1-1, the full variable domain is DSGVTQTPKHLITATGQRVTLRCSPRSGDLSVYWYQQSLDQGLQFLIQYYNGEERAKGNILERFSAQQFPDLHSELNLSSLELGDSALYFCASSVTGGGEAFFGQGTRLTVV.

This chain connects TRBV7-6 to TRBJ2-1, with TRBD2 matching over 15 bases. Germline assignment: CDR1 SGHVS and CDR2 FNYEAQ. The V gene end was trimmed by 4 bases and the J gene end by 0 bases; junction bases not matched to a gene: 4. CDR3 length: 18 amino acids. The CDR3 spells CASSSGLAGGSSYNEQFF. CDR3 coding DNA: TGTGCCAGCAGCTCGGGACTAGCGGGAGGATCCTCCTACAATGAGCAGTTCTTC.

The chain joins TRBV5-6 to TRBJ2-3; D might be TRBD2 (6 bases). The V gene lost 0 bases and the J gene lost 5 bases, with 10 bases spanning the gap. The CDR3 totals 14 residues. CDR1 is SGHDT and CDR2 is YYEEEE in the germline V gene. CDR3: CASSLGRGGDTQYF. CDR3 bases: TGTGCCAGCAGCTTGGGGCGGGGAGGAGATACGCAGTATTTT. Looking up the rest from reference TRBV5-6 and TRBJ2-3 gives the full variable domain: DAGVTQSPTHLIKTRGQQVTLRCSPKSGHDTVSWYQQALGQGPQFIFQYYEEEERQRGNFPDRFSGHQFPNYSSELNVNALLLGDSALYLCASSLGRGGDTQYFGPGTRLTVL.

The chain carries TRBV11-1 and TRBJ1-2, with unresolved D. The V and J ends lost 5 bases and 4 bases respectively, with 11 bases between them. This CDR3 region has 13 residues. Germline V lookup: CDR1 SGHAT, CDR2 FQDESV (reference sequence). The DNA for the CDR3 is TGTGCCAGCAGCCACGAGGGAGGCTATGGCTACACCTTC. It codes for CASSHEGGYGYTF. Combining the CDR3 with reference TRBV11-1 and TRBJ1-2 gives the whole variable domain EAEVAQSPRYKITEKSQAVAFWCDPISGHATLYWYRQILGQGPELLVQFQDESVVDDSQLPKDRFSAERLKGVDSTLKIQPAELGDSAMYLCASSHEGGYGYTFGSGTRLTVV.

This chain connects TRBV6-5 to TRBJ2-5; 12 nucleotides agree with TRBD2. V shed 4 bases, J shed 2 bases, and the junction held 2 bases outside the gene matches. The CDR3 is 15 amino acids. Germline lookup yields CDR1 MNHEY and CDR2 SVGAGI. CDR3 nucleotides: TGTGCCAGCAGTTCTGGACTAGCGGGACAAGAGACCCAGTACTTC. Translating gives CASSSGLAGQETQYF.

CDR3 coding DNA: TGCGCCAGCGGGTTCGGGAGAGGGAACAATGAGCAGTTCTTC. This codes for CASGFGRGNNEQFF. The chain links TRBV10-2 to TRBJ2-1, with D maybe TRBD2 (6 bases). V lost 8 bases to trimming and J lost 5 bases, with 16 bases between them. This CDR3 has 14 amino acids. CDR1 is WSHSY, CDR2 SAAADI, per germline.

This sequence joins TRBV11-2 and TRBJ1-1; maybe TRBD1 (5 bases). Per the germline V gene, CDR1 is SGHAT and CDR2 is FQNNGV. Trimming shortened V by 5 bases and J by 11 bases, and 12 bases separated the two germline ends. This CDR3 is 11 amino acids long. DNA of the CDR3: TGTGCCAGCAGCCCCGACAGAAACGCTTTCTTT. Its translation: CASSPDRNAFF.

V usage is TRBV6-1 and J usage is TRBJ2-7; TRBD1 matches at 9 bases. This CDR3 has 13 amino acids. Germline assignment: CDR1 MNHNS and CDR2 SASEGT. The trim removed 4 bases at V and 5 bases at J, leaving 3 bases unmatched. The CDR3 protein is CASSVTGGDEQYF. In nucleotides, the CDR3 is TGTGCCAGCAGTGTAACAGGGGGCGACGAGCAGTACTTC.

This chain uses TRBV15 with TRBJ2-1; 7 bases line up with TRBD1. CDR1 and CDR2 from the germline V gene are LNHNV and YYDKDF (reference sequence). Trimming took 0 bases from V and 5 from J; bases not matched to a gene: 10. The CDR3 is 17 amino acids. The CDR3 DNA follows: TGTGCCACCAGCAGAGAATACGGGACAGCGGAGAACAATGAGCAGTTCTTC. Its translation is CATSREYGTAENNEQFF.

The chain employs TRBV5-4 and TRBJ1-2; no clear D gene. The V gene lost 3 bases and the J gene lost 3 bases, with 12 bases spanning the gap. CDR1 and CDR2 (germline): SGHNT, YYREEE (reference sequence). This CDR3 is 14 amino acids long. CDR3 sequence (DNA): TGTGCCAGCAGCTCGGAGGGAATCGACTATGGCTACACCTTC. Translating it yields CASSSEGIDYGYTF.

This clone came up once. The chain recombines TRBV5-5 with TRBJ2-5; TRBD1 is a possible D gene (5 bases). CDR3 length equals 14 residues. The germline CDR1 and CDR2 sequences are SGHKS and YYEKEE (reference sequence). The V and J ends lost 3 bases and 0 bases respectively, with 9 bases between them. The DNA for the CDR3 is TGTGCCAGCAGCTGGACACCGAACCAAGAGACCCAGTACTTC. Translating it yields CASSWTPNQETQYF.

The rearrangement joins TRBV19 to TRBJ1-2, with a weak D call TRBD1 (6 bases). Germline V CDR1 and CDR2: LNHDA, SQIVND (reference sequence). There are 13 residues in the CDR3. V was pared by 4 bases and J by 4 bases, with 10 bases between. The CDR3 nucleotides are TGTGCCAGTAGTACAGGGGTTAGCTATGGCTACACCTTC. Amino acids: CASSTGVSYGYTF. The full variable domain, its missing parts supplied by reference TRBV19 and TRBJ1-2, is DGGITQSPKYLFRKEGQNVTLSCEQNLNHDAMYWYRQDPGQGLRLIYYSQIVNDFQKGDIAEGYSVSREKKESFPLTVTSAQKNPTAFYLCASSTGVSYGYTFGSGTRLTVV.

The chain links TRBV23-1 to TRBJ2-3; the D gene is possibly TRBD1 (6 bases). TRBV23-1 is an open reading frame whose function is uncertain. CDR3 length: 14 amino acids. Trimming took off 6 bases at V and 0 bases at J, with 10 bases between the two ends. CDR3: CASRSQGSTDTQYF. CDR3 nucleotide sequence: TGCGCCAGCAGGTCGCAGGGGAGCACAGATACGCAGTATTTT.

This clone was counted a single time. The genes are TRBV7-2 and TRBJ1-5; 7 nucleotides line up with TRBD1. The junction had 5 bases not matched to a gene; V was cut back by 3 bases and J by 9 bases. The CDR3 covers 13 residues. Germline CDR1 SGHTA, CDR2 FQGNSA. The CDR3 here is CASSFEQGRPQHF. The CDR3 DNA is TGTGCCAGCAGCTTTGAACAGGGGCGGCCCCAGCATTTT. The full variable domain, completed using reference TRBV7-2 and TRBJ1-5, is GAGVSQSPSNKVTEKGKDVELRCDPISGHTALYWYRQSLGQGLEFLIYFQGNSAPDKSGLPSDRFSAERTGGSVSTLTIQRTQQEDSAVYLCASSFEQGRPQHFGDGTRLSIL.

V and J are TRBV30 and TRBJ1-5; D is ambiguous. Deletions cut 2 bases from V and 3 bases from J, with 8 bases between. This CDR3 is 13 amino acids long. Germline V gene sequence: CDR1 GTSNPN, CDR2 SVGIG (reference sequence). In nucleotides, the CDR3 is TGTGCCTGGAGTTCAGATTCCAATCAGCCCCAGCATTTT. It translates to CAWSSDSNQPQHF.

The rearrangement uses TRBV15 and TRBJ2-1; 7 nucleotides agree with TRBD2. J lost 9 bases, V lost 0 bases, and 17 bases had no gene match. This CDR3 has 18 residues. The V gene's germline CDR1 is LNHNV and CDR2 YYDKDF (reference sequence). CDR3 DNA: TGTGCCACCAGCAGAGATGGCCCTCTTTTTGCAGCGGGGACTGAGCAGTTCTTC. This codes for CATSRDGPLFAAGTEQFF.

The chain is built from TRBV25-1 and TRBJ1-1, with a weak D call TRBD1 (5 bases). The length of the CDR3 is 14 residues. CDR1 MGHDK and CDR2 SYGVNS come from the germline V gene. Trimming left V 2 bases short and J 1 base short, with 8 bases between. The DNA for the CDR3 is TGTGCCAGCAGTGAACCCGGACAGAACACTGAAGCTTTCTTT. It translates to CASSEPGQNTEAFF.

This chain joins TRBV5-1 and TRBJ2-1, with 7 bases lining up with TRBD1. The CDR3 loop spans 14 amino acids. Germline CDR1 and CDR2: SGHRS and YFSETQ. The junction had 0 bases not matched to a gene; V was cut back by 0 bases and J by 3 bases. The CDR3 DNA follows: TGCGCCAGCAGCTTGGGGGACAGCTACAATGAGCAGTTCTTC. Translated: CASSLGDSYNEQFF. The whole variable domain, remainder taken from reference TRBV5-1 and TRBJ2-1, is KAGVTQTPRYLIKTRGQQVTLSCSPISGHRSVSWYQQTPGQGLQFLFEYFSETQRNKGNFPGRFSGRQFSNSRSEMNVSTLELGDSALYLCASSLGDSYNEQFFGPGTRLTVL.

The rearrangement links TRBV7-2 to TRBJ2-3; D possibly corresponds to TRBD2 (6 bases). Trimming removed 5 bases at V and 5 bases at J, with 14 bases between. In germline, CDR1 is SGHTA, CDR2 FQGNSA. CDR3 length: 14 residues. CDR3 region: CASSGMGLGDTQYF. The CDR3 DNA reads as TGTGCCAGCAGCGGAATGGGACTGGGAGATACGCAGTATTTT.

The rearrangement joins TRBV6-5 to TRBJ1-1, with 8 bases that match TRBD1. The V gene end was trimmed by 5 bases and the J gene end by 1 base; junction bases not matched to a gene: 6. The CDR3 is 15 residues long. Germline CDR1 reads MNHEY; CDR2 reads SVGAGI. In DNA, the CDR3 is TGTGCCAGCAGTGCGAGGACAGGGACGAACACTGAAGCTTTCTTT. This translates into CASSARTGTNTEAFF.

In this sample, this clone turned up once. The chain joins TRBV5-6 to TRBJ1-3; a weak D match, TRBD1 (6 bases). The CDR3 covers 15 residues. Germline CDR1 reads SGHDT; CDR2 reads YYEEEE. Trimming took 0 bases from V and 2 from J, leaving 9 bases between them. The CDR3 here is CASSLVTGTGNTIYF. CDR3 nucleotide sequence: TGTGCCAGCAGCTTGGTTACAGGGACTGGAAACACCATATATTTT.

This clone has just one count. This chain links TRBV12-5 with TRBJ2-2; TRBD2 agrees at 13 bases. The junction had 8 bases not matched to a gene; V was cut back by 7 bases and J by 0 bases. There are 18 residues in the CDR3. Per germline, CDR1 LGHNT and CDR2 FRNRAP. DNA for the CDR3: TGTGCTAGTGTTGTTCGACTAGCGGGAGGCGCGAACACCGGGGAGCTGTTTTTT. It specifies CASVVRLAGGANTGELFF.

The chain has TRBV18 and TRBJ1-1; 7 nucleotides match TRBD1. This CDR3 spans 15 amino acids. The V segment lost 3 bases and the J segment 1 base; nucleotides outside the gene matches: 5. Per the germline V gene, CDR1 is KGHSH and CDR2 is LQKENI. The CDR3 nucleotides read TGTGCCAGCTCACCCCAGGGACAGAAGAACACTGAAGCTTTCTTT. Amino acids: CASSPQGQKNTEAFF.

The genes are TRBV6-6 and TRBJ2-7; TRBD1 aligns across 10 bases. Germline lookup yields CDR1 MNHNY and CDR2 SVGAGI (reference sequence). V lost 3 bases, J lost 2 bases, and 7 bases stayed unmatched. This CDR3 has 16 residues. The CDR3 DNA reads TGTGCCAGCAGTTATAAACCGGGACAGGGGCCCTACGAGCAGTACTTC. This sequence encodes CASSYKPGQGPYEQYF.

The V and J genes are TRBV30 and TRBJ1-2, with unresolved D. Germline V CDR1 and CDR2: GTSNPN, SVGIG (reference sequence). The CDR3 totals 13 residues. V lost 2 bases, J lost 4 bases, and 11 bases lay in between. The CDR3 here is CAWSPHSSYGYTF. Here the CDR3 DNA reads TGTGCCTGGAGTCCCCACAGTAGCTATGGCTACACCTTC.

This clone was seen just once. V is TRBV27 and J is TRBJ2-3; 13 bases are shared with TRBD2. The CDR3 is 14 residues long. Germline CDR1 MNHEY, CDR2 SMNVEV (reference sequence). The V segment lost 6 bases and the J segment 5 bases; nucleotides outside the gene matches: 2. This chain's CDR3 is CASSGLAGVDTQYF. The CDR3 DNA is TGTGCCAGCAGCGGACTAGCGGGAGTAGATACGCAGTATTTT.

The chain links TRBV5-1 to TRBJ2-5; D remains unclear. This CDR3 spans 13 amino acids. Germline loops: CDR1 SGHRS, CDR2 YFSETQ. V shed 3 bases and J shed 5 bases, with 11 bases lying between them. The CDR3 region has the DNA TGCGCCAGCAGCTCTATGCTTTTTGAGACCCAGTACTTC. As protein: CASSSMLFETQYF.